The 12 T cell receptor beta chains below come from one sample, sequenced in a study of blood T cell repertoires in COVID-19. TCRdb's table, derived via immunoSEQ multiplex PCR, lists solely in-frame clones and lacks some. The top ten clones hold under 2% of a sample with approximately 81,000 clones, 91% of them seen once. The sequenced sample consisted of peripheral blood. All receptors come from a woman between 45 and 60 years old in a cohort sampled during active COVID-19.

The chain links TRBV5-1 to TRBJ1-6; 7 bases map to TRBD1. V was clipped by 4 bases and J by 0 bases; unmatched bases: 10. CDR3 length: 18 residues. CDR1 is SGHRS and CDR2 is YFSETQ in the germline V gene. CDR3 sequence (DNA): TGCGCCAGCAGCCCAGGGACAGCCGTGAGCTCCTATAATTCACCCCTCCACTTT. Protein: CASSPGTAVSSYNSPLHF. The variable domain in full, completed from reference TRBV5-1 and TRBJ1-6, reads KAGVTQTPRYLIKTRGQQVTLSCSPISGHRSVSWYQQTPGQGLQFLFEYFSETQRNKGNFPGRFSGRQFSNSRSEMNVSTLELGDSALYLCASSPGTAVSSYNSPLHFGNGTRLTVT.

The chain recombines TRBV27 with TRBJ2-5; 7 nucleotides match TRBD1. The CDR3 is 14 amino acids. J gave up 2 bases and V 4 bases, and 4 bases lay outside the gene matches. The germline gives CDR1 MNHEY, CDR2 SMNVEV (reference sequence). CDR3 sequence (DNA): TGTGCCAGCAGTTCACGGACAGGTCAAGAGACCCAGTACTTC. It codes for CASSSRTGQETQYF.

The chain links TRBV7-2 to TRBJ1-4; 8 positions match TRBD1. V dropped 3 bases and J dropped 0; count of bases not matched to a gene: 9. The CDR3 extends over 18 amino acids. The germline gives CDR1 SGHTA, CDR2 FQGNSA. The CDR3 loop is CASSFHPRGRTTNEKLFF. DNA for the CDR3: TGTGCCAGCAGCTTCCACCCCAGGGGGCGGACAACTAATGAAAAACTGTTTTTT.

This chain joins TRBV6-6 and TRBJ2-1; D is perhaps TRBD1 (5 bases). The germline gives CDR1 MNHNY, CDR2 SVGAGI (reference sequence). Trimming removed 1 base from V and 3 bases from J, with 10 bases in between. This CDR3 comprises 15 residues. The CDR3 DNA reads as TGTGCCAGCAGTTACTACCAGGGAAGCTACAATGAGCAGTTCTTC. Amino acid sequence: CASSYYQGSYNEQFF.

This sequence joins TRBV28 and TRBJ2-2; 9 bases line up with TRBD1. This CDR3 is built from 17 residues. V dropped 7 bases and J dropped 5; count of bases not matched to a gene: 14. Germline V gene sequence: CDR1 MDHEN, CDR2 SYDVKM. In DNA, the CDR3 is TGTGCCAGCATCCCGGGACAGGGTAGAGGAAATACCGGGGAGCTGTTTTTT. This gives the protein CASIPGQGRGNTGELFF.

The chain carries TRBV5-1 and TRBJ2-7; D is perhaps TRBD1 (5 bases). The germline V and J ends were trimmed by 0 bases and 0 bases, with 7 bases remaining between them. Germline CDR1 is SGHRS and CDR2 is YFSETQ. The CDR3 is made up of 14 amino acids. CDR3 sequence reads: CASSLDRSSYEQYF. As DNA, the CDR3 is TGCGCCAGCAGCTTGGACAGGAGCTCCTACGAGCAGTACTTC.

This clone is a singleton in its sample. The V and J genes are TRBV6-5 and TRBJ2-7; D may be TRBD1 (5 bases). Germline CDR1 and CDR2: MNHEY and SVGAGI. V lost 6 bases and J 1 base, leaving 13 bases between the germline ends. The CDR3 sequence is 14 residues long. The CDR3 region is CASSQGFGSYEQYF. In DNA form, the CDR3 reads TGTGCCAGCAGCCAGGGTTTTGGGTCCTACGAGCAGTACTTC.

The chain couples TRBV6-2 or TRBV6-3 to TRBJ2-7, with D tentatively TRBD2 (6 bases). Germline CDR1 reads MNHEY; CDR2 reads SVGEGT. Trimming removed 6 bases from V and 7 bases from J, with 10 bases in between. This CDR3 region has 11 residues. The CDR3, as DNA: TGTGCCAGCAGCCCTCGGGGGGAGCAGTACTTC. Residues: CASSPRGEQYF.

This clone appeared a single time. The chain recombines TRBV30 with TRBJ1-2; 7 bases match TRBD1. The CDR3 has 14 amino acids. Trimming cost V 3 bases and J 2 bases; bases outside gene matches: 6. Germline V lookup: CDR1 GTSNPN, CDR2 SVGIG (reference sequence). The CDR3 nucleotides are TGTGCCTGGAGCCGACAGGGAGGAAACTATGGCTACACCTTC. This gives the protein CAWSRQGGNYGYTF.

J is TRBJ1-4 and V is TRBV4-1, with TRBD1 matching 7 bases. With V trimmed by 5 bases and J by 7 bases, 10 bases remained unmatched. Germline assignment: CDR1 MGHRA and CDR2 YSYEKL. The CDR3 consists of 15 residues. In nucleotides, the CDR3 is TGCGCCAGCAGCGCCAGACAGGGCTGGACTGAAAAACTGTTTTTT. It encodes CASSARQGWTEKLFF.

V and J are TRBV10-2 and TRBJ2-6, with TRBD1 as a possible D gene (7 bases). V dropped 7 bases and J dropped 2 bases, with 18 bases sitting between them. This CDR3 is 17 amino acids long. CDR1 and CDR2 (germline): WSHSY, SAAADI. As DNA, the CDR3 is TGCGCCAGCACCAACAGGGGAGGAGGTGCTGGGGCCAACGTCCTGACTTTC. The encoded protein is CASTNRGGGAGANVLTF.

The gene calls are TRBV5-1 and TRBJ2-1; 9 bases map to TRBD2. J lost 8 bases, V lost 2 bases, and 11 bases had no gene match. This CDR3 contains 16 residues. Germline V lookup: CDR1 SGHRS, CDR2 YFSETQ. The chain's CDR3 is CASSLQTSGGGDEQFF. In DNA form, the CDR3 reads TGCGCCAGCAGCTTACAGACTAGCGGAGGGGGGGATGAGCAGTTCTTC.